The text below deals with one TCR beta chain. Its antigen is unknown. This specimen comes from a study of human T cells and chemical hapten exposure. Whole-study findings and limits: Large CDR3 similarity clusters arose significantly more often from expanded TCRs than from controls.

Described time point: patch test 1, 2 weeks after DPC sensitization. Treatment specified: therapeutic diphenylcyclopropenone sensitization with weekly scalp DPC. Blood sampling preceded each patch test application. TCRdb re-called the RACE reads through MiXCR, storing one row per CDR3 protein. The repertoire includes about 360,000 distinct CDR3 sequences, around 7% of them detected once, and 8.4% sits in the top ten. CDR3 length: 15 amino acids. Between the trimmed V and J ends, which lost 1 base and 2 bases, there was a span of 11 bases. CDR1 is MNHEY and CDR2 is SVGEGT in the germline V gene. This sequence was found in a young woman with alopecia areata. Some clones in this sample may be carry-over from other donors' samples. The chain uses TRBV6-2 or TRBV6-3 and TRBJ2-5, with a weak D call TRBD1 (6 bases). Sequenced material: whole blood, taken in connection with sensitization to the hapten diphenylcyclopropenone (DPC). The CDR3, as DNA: TGTGCCAGCAGTTACTTCGGACAGCCTCAAGAGACCCAGTACTTC. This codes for CASSYFGQPQETQYF.